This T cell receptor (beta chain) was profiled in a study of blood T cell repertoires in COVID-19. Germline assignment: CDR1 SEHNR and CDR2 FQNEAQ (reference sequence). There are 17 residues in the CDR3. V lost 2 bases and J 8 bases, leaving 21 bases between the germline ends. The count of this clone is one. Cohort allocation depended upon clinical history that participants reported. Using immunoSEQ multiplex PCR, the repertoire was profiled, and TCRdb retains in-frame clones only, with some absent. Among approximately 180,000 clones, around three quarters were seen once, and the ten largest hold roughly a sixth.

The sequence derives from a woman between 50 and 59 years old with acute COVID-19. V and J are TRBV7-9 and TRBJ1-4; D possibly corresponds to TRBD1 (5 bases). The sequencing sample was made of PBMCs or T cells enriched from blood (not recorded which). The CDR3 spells CASSLRTARGLGEKLFF. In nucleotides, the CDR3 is TGTGCCAGCAGCTTACGTACAGCAAGGGGCTTAGGAGAAAAACTGTTTTTT. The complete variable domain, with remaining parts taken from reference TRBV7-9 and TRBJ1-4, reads DTGVSQNPRHKITKRGQNVTFRCDPISEHNRLYWYRQTLGQGPEFLTYFQNEAQLEKSRLLSDRFSAERPKGSFSTLEIQRTEQGDSAMYLCASSLRTARGLGEKLFFGSGTQLSVL.